The T cell receptor (beta chain) described here comes from a study of T cell responses to AZD1222 COVID-19 vaccine. General study points: Two AZD1222 doses significantly raised spike-specific TCR breadth and depth over controls. The donor group comprised mostly white British people and more females; the analysis possibly underestimated clonal diversity. Nearly half of the spike-specific TCRs reportedly recognize variant regions that carry no mutations.

Here immunoSEQ multiplex PCR was the method, and the copy in TCRdb shows in-frame clones only, minus some. The data hold about 100,000 clones, with 75% to 95% observed a single time. V was pared by 6 bases and J by 5 bases, with 13 bases between. Germline-derived CDR1 and CDR2 are SGHAT and FQNNGV. This CDR3 contains 13 residues. With regard to this clone: Its antigen is unknown.

The genes are TRBV11-2 and TRBJ1-2; D ambiguous. The material sequenced was peripheral blood, taken on day 0 of AZD1222 vaccination. This clonotype was sampled from an adult in good health. CDR3 nucleotide sequence: TGTGCCAGCAGTCTCGGTGGGTTATATGGCTACACCTTC. It is translated as CASSLGGLYGYTF.